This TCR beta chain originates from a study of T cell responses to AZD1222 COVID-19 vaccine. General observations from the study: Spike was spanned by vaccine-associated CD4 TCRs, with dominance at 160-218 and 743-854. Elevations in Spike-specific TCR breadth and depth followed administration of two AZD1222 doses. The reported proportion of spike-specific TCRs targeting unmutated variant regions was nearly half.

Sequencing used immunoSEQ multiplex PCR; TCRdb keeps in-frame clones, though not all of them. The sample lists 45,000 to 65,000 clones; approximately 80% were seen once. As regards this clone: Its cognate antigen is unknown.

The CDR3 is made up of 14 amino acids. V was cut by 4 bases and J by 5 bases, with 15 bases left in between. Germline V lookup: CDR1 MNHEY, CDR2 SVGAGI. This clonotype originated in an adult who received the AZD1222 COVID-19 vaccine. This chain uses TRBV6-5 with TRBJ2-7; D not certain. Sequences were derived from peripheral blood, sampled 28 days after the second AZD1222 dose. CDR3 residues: CASSSPSVADEQYF. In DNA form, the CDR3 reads TGTGCCAGCAGTTCCCCTTCGGTGGCCGACGAGCAGTACTTC.